The 3 T cell receptor beta chains below were found in one sample sequenced in a study of control samples from healthy donors and cancer patients. Assay: immunoSEQ multiplex PCR; the TCRdb copy retains only in-frame clones and omits some. The sample lists some 130,000 clones; about nine tenths were seen once. Sequencing input: PBMCs. These TCRs come from a man between 50 and 59 years old with head and neck cancer.

This chain joins TRBV27 and TRBJ1-5; 7 bases fit TRBD1. With V trimmed by 7 bases and J by 3 bases, 12 bases remained unmatched. The germline V gene has CDR1 MNHEY and CDR2 SMNVEV (reference sequence). This CDR3 has 16 amino acids. The CDR3 here is CASTPYGTELNQPQHF. CDR3 sequence (DNA): TGTGCCAGCACCCCCTATGGGACAGAACTCAATCAGCCCCAGCATTTT.

This clone was counted a few times. This chain connects TRBV7-9 to TRBJ1-5; TRBD1 matches at 7 bases. The CDR3 totals 15 residues. Germline loops: CDR1 SEHNR, CDR2 FQNEAQ (reference sequence). The junction had 10 bases not matched to a gene; V was cut back by 1 base and J by 10 bases. The CDR3 DNA reads TGTGCCAGCAGCTTAGGGGGGGACAGTAGTAGCCCCCAGCATTTT. Translation: CASSLGGDSSSPQHF.

The chain employs TRBV5-1 and TRBJ2-1; possible D gene TRBD2, 5 bases. CDR3 size: 13 residues. The germline gives CDR1 SGHRS, CDR2 YFSETQ. Trimming removed 0 bases at V and 9 bases at J, with 10 bases between. DNA of the CDR3: TGCGCCAGCAGCTTGGAGGCCGGGGTTGAGCAGTTCTTC. Translating it yields CASSLEAGVEQFF.